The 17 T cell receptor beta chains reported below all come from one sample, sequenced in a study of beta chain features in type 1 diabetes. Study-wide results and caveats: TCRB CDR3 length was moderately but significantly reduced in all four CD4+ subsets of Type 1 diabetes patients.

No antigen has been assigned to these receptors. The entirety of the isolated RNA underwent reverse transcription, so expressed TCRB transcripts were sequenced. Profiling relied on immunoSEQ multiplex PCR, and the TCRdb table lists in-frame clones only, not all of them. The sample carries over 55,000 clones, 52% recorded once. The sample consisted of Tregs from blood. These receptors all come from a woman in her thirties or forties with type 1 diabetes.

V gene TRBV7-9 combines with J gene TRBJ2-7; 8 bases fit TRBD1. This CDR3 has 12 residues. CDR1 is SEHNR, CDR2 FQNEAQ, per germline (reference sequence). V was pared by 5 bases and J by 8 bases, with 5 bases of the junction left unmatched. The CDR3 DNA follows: TGTGCCAGCAGCCTCGCCAGGGGGCAGCAGTACTTC. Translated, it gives CASSLARGQQYF.

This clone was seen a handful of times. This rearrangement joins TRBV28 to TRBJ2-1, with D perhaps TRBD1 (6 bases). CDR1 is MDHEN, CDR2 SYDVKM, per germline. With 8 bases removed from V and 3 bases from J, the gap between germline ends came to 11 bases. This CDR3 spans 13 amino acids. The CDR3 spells CASLQGGYNEQFF. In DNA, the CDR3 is TGTGCCAGCCTCCAAGGGGGCTACAATGAGCAGTTCTTC.

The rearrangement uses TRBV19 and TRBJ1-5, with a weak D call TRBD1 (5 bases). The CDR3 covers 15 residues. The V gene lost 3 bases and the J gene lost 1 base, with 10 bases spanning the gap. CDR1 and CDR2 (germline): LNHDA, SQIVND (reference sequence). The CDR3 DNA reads TGTGCCAGTAGTATGACAGTAGGAAGCAATCAGCCCCAGCATTTT. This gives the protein CASSMTVGSNQPQHF.

The CDR3 DNA reads as TGCGCCAGCAGCTTGGGCGGACAGGAAAAACTTGCTAACTATGGCTACACCTTC. Its translation is CASSLGGQEKLANYGYTF. The V and J genes are TRBV5-1 and TRBJ1-2; 7 positions agree with TRBD1. This CDR3 spans 18 amino acids. CDR1 is SGHRS, CDR2 YFSETQ, per germline. With 0 bases clipped from V and 0 bases from J, the junction kept 11 bases outside the gene matches.

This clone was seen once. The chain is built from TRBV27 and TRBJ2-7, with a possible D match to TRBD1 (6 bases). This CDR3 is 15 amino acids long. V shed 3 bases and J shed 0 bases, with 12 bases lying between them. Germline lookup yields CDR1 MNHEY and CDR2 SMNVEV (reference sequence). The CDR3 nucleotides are TGTGCCAGCAGTTTCCGCCGGGACACCTCCTACGAGCAGTACTTC. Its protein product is CASSFRRDTSYEQYF.

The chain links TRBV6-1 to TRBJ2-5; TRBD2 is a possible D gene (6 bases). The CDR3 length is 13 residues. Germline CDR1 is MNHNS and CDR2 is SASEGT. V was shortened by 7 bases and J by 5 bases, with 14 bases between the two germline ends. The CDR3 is CASTQTSWETQYF. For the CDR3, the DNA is TGTGCCAGCACCCAGACTAGTTGGGAGACCCAGTACTTC.

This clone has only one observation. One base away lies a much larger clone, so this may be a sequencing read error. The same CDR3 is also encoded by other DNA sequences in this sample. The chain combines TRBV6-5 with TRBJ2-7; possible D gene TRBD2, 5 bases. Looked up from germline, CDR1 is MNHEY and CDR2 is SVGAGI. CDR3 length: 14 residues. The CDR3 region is CASSYSTGNYEQYF. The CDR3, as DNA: TGTGCCAGCAGTTACTCTACCGGGAACTACGAGCAATACTTC.

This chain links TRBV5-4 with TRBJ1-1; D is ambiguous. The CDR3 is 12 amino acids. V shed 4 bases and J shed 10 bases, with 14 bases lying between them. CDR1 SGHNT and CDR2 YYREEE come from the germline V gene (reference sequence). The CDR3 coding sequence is TGTGCCAGCAGCCTCCAACCGGGTCGAGCTTTCTTT. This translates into CASSLQPGRAFF.

CDR3 bases: TGTGCCAGCAGTTTCTCCGAGCCCGGGGGTGAGCAGTTCTTC. It yields the protein CASSFSEPGGEQFF. The rearrangement links TRBV6-5 to TRBJ2-1; TRBD2 might be the D (6 bases). This CDR3 spans 14 amino acids. V was cut by 4 bases and J by 9 bases, with 16 bases left in between. Germline CDR1 and CDR2: MNHEY and SVGAGI.

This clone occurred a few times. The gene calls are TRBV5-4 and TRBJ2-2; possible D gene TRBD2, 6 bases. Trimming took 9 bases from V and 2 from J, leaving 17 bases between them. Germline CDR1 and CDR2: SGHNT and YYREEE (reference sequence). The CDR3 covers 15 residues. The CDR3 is CATQFGGRNTGELFF. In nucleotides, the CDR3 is TGTGCCACCCAGTTCGGGGGTCGAAACACCGGGGAGCTGTTTTTT.

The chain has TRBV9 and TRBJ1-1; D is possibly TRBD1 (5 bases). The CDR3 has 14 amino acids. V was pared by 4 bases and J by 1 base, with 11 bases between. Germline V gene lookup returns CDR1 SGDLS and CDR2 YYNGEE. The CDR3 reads CASSRLGGNTEAFF. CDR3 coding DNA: TGTGCCAGCAGCCGGCTCGGGGGGAACACTGAAGCTTTCTTT.

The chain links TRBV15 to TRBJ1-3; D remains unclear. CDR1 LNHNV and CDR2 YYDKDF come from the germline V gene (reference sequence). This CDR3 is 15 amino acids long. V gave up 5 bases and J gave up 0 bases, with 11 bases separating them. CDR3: CATSARSFSGNTIYF. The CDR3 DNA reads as TGTGCCACCAGCGCTAGGAGCTTCTCTGGAAACACCATATATTTT.

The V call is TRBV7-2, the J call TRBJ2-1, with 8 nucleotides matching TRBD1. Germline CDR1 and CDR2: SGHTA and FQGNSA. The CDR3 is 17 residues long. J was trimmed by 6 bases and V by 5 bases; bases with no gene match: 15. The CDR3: CASSPRGPGQGSNEQFF. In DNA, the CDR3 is TGTGCCAGCAGCCCCCGAGGTCCTGGACAGGGTAGCAATGAGCAGTTCTTC.

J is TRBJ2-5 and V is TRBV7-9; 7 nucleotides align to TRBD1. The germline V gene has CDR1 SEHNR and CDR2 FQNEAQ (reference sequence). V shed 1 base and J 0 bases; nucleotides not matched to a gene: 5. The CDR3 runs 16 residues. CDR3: CASSLGQGDHQETQYF. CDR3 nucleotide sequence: TGTGCCAGCAGCTTAGGACAGGGAGACCACCAAGAGACCCAGTACTTC.

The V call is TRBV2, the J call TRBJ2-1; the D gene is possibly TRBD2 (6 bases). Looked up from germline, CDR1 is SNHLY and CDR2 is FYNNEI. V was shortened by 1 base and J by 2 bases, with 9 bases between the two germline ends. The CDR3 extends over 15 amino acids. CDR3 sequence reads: CASSEGVAAYNEQFF. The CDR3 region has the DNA TGTGCCAGCAGTGAAGGGGTAGCGGCCTACAATGAGCAGTTCTTC.

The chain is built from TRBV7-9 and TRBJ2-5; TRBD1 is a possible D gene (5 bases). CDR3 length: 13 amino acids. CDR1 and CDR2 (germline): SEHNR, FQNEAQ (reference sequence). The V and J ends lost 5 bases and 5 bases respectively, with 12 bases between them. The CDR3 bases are TGTGCCAGCAGCGTCATATCAGGGGAGACCCAGTACTTC. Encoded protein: CASSVISGETQYF.

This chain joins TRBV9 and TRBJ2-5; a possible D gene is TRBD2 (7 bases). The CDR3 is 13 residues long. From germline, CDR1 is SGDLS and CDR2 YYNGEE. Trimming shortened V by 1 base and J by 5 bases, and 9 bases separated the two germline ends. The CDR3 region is CASSVRGAETQYF. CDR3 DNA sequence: TGTGCCAGCAGCGTACGGGGGGCGGAGACCCAGTACTTC.